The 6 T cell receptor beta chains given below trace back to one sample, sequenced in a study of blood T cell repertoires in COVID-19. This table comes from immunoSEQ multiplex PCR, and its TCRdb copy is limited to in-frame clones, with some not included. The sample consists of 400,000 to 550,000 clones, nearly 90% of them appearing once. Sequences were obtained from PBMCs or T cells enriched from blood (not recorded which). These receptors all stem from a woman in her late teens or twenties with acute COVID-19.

This CDR3 is CASSQLGGTGELFF. DNA of the CDR3: TGCGCCAGCAGTCAATTAGGGGGAACCGGGGAGCTGTTTTTT. This chain links TRBV23-1 with TRBJ2-2, with TRBD1 as a possible D gene (6 bases). TRBV23-1 is treated as an ORF (open reading frame) with a function not yet certain. The CDR3 consists of 14 residues. With 1 base removed from V and 5 bases from J, the gap between germline ends came to 8 bases.

The CDR3 reads CASSQLGLAGINEQFF. The CDR3 coding sequence is TGCGCCAGCAGCCAACTAGGACTAGCGGGGATTAATGAGCAGTTCTTC. V is TRBV5-1 and J is TRBJ2-1, with 12 positions matching TRBD2. CDR1 and CDR2 from the germline V gene are SGHRS and YFSETQ. This CDR3 comprises 16 residues. V was clipped by 4 bases and J by 7 bases; unmatched bases: 9. Variable domain in full (rest from reference TRBV5-1 and TRBJ2-1): KAGVTQTPRYLIKTRGQQVTLSCSPISGHRSVSWYQQTPGQGLQFLFEYFSETQRNKGNFPGRFSGRQFSNSRSEMNVSTLELGDSALYLCASSQLGLAGINEQFFGPGTRLTVL.

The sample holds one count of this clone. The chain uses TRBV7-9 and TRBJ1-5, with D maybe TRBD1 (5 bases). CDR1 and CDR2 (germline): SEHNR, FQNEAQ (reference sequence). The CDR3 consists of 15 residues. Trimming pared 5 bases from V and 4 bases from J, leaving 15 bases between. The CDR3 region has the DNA TGTGCCAGCAGCGCCACCCAGGGAATTAATCAGCCCCAGCATTTT. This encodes CASSATQGINQPQHF.

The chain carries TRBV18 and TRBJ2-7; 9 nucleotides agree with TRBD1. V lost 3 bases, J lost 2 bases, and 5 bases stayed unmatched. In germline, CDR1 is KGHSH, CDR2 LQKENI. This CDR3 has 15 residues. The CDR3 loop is CASSPGTGMTYEQYF. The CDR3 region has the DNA TGTGCCAGCTCACCCGGGACAGGGATGACCTACGAGCAGTACTTC.

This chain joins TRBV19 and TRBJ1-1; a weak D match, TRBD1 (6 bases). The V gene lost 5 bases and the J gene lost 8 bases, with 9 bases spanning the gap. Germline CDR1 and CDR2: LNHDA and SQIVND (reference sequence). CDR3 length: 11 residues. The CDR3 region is CASSWGQEAFF. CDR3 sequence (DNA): TGTGCCAGTAGTTGGGGGCAGGAAGCTTTCTTT. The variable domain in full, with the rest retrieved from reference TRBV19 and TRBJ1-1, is DGGITQSPKYLFRKEGQNVTLSCEQNLNHDAMYWYRQDPGQGLRLIYYSQIVNDFQKGDIAEGYSVSREKKESFPLTVTSAQKNPTAFYLCASSWGQEAFFGQGTRLTVV.

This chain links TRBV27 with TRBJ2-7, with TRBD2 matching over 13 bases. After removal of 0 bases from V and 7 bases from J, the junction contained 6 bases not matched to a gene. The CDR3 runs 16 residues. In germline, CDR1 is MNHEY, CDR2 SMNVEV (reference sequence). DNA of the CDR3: TGTGCCAGCAGTTTATCGGGACTAGCGGGAAATTGGGAGCAGTACTTC. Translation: CASSLSGLAGNWEQYF.